These 8 T cell receptor beta chains came from one sample sequenced in a study of OX40 agonist ivuxolimab in advanced cancers. The protocol was immunoSEQ multiplex PCR, while the TCRdb copy is restricted to in-frame clones and leaves out a portion. Here the sample spans roughly 90,000 clones, around nine tenths being singletons. This material consisted of CD4+ or CD8+ T cells sorted from blood, taken in a trial of the OX40 agonist ivuxolimab. These receptors were collected from an adult with an advanced solid tumor such as melanoma, head and neck, liver or kidney cancer.

The rearrangement joins TRBV6-6 to TRBJ1-3, with 8 nucleotides matching TRBD1. The CDR3 length is 14 residues. The V segment lost 6 bases and the J segment 4 bases; nucleotides outside the gene matches: 5. Germline CDR1 and CDR2: MNHNY and SVGAGI (reference sequence). CDR3 sequence reads: CASSLQGAGNTIYF. The CDR3 nucleotides are TGTGCCAGCAGCCTCCAGGGGGCCGGAAACACCATATATTTT.

V gene TRBV5-1 combines with J gene TRBJ2-7; D possibly corresponds to TRBD1 (5 bases). Germline V gene data show CDR1 as SGHRS and CDR2 as YFSETQ. With 2 bases removed from V and 1 base from J, the gap between germline ends came to 10 bases. This CDR3 contains 14 residues. The CDR3 here is CASSLQVGSYEQYF. As DNA, the CDR3 is TGCGCCAGCAGCTTACAGGTTGGTTCCTACGAGCAGTACTTC.

V usage is TRBV4-2 and J usage is TRBJ2-3, with a tentative D call TRBD2 (6 bases). V lost 0 bases and J lost 3, with 19 bases in between. This CDR3 spans 18 amino acids. Germline CDR1 and CDR2: LGHNA and YNFKEQ. The CDR3 region has the DNA TGTGCCAGCAGCCAAGATTTAAGTCCCCTAGCGAAGACAGATACGCAGTATTTT. Translating it yields CASSQDLSPLAKTDTQYF.

This clone was observed once. The gene calls are TRBV27 and TRBJ2-2, with D tentatively TRBD2 (6 bases). V was pared by 5 bases and J by 6 bases, with 13 bases between. Germline CDR1 reads MNHEY; CDR2 reads SMNVEV (reference sequence). CDR3 length equals 14 residues. CDR3 nucleotide sequence: TGTGCCAGCAGTACGGGAGATAGGGCCGGGGAGCTGTTTTTT. The encoded protein is CASSTGDRAGELFF.

This clone was recorded only once. The chain combines TRBV6-5 with TRBJ2-7; perhaps TRBD2 as D (6 bases). The CDR3 covers 13 residues. With 11 bases removed from V and 4 bases from J, the gap between germline ends came to 18 bases. The germline gives CDR1 MNHEY, CDR2 SVGAGI. Here the CDR3 reads CAAKEGPTYEQYF. For the CDR3, the DNA is TGTGCCGCCAAGGAGGGCCCTACGTACGAGCAGTACTTC.

This chain joins TRBV27 and TRBJ1-2, with 9 bases matching TRBD1. CDR1 is MNHEY, CDR2 SMNVEV, per germline (reference sequence). Trimming took 4 bases from V and 4 from J; bases not matched to a gene: 7. The CDR3 length is 15 residues. Written as DNA, the CDR3 is TGTGCCAGCAGTTCCCAAGGGACAGGGCTCTATGGCTACACCTTC. Amino acid sequence: CASSSQGTGLYGYTF.

This sequence joins TRBV25-1 and TRBJ1-2; the D gene is possibly TRBD1 (6 bases). Germline V gives CDR1 MGHDK, CDR2 SYGVNS. The V end lost 1 base, the J end lost 5 bases, and 11 bases lay between the germline ends. The CDR3 is 14 residues long. CDR3 loop: CASSESRTVYGYTF. CDR3 bases: TGTGCCAGCAGTGAATCCAGGACAGTGTATGGCTACACCTTC.

Here the CDR3 DNA reads TGTGCCAGCAGCCAAGACTCCCCCCTGCGGAGAACTAGCACAGATACGCAGTATTTT. Its translation is CASSQDSPLRRTSTDTQYF. The chain couples TRBV14 to TRBJ2-3; D is unclear. CDR1 is SGHDN and CDR2 is FVKESK in the germline V gene. V was pared by 0 bases and J by 0 bases, with 19 bases between. The CDR3 covers 19 residues.